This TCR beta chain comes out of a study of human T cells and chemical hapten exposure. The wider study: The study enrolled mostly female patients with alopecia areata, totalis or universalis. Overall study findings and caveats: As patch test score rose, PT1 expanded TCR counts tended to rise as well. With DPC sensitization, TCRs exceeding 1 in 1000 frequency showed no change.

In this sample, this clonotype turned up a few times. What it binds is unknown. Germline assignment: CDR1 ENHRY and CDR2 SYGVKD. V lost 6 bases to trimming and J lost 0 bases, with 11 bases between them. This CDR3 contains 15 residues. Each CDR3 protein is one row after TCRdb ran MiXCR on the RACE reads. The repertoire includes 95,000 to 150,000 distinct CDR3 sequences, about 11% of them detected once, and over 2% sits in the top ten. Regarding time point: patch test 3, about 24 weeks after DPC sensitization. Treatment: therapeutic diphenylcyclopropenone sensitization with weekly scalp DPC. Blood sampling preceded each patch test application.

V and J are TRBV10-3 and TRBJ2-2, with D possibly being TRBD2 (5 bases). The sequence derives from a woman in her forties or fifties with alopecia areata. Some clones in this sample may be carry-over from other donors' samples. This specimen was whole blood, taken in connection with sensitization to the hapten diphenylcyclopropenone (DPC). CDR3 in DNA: TGTGCCATCAGCCTACGGGGTGCGAACACCGGGGAGCTGTTTTTT. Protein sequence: CAISLRGANTGELFF.